This TCR beta chain is drawn from a study of blood T cells in healthy people across ages. General observations from the study: A roughly linear age-dependent decrease characterized TCR beta diversity per million T cells. Naive T cell percentage showed a strong correlation with TCR beta diversity.

The length of the CDR3 is 15 residues. Germline V gene sequence: CDR1 ENHRY, CDR2 SYGVKD. Donation came from healthy Caucasian individuals in Russia who were aged roughly 6 to 95. On this clonotype itself: What it binds is not known. Just one base apart from a much larger clone, this may be a read error.

For the second PCR, which ran for about 6 to 11 cycles, a sample-barcoded 5' primer and a J-beta primer mix were used. Every single cDNA molecule received a tag from a template-switch adaptor with 12 random nucleotides. TCRdb re-called the 5' RACE reads through MiXCR, storing one row per CDR3 protein. The repertoire holds over 550,000 distinct CDR3 sequences, with under 30% as singletons. The receptor's source is a woman aged 80 or over in good health. The sequenced sample was blood. V usage is TRBV10-3 and J usage is TRBJ2-3; D may be TRBD1 or TRBD2 (5 bases each). The CDR3 is CATSGDAPSTDTQYF. The CDR3 coding sequence is TGTGCCACCAGTGGGGACGCCCCTAGCACAGATACGCAGTATTTT.